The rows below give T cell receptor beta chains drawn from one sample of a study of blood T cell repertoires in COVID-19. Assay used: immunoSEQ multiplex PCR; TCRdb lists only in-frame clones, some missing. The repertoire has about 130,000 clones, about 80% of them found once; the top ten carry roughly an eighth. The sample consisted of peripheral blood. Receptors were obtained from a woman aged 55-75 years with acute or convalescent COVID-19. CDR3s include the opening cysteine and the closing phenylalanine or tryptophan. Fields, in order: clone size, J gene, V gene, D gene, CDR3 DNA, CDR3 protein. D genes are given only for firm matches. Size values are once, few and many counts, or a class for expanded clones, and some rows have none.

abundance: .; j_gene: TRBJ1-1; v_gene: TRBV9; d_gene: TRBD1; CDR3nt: TGTGCCAGCAGCGTAGGGGTAATGGGACAGGGGAACACTGAAGCTTTCTTT; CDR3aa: CASSVGVMGQGNTEAFF
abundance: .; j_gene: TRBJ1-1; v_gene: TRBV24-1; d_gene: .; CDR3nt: TGTGCCACCAGTGATAGGGGCGCGGCGGCTTTCTTT; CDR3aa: CATSDRGAAAFF
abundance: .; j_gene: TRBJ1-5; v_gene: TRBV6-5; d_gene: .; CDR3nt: TGTGCCAGCAGAGCGACAGACAATCAGCCCCAGCATTTT; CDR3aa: CASRATDNQPQHF
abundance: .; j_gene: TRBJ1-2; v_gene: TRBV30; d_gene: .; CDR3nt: TGTGCCTGGAGTGTACGGGGGTTGAGCTATGGCTACACCTTC; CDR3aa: CAWSVRGLSYGYTF
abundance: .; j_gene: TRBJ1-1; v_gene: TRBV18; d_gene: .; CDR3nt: TGTGCCAGCTCACCACCGTTAGGCAGCGCAAGTAGCACTGAAGCTTTCTTT; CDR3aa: CASSPPLGSASSTEAFF
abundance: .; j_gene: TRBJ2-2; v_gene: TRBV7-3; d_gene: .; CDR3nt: TGTGCCAGCAGCCCCCCCGGACAGAGGGCTGTAAGAGAGCTGTTTTTT; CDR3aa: CASSPPGQRAVRELFF
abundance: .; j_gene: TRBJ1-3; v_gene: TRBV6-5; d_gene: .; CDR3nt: TGTGCCAGCAACCAGGGGTACGGAAACACCATATATTTT; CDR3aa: CASNQGYGNTIYF
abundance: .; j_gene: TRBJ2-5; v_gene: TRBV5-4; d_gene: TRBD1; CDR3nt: TGTGCCAGCAGGGGGGCAGGACAGGGGATTGAGACCCAGTACTTC; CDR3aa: CASRGAGQGIETQYF
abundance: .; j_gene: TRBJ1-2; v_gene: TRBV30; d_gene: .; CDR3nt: TGTGCCTGGCGGAGCAGTTCCCTAAGAGGCTACACCTTC; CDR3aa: CAWRSSSLRGYTF
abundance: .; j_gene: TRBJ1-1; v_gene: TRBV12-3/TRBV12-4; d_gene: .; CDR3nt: TGTGCCAGCAGCAAACAGGAGAACACTGAAGCTTTCTTT; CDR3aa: CASSKQENTEAFF
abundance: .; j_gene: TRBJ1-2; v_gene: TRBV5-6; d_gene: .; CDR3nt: TGTGCCAGCAGCCGGCAGGGGAGCCATGGCTACACCTTC; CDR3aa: CASSRQGSHGYTF
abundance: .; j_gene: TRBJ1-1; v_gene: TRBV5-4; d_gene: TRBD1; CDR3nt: TGTGCCAGCAGCTTTACAGGGGACACTGAAGCTTTCTTT; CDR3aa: CASSFTGDTEAFF
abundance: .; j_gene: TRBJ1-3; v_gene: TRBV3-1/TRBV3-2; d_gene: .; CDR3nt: TGTGCCAGCAGCCAAGATAACAGGGCTGGAAACACCATATATTTT; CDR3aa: CASSQDNRAGNTIYF
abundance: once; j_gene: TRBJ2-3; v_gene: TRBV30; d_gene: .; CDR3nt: TGTGCCTGGAGTGCCCCGGGGCAGGGGACGACAGATACGCAGTATTTT; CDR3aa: CAWSAPGQGTTDTQYF
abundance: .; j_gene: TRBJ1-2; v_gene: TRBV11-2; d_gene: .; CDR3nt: TGTGCCAGCAGCCATAACTATGGCTACACCTTC; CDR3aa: CASSHNYGYTF
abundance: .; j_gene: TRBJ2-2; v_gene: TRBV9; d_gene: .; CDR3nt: TGTGCCAGCAGCGTAGTTTGGGCGAGCGGGGAGCTGTTTTTT; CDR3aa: CASSVVWASGELFF
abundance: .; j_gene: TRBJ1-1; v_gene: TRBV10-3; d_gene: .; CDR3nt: TGTGCCATCAGATTAGTGACAGGAGGTGAAGCTTTCTTT; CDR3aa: CAIRLVTGGEAFF
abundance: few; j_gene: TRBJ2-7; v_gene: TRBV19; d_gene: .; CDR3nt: TGTGCCAGTAGGCCTTCTCCGGTCGGTGACTACGAGCAGTACTTC; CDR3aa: CASRPSPVGDYEQYF